One and the same sample provided the 12 T cell receptor beta chains below, sequenced in a study of blood T cells in healthy people across ages. Next came a second PCR, run for roughly 6 to 11 cycles, which used a sample-barcoded 5' primer along with a J-beta primer mix. Each CDR3 protein is one row after TCRdb ran MiXCR on the 5' RACE reads. In the table there are 700,000 or so distinct CDR3 sequences, 35% to 50% of which are singletons. The sample taken for sequencing was blood. The source is a man at least 80 years old in good health.

This clonotype was detected a few times. The rearrangement links TRBV28 to TRBJ2-7; tentative D call: TRBD2 (5 bases). CDR1 MDHEN and CDR2 SYDVKM come from the germline V gene. The CDR3 is 14 residues long. V shed 8 bases and J shed 3 bases, with 17 bases lying between them. CDR3 nucleotides: TGTGCCAGCTCCGTCCCTCCGGGATTCTACGAGCAGTACTTC. Encoded protein: CASSVPPGFYEQYF.

This clonotype was detected a few times. The V gene is TRBV7-2, the J gene TRBJ2-1; 8 nucleotides align to TRBD1. This CDR3 contains 14 residues. The V and J ends lost 5 bases and 6 bases, in that order; junction bases with no gene match: 6. Germline V gene sequence: CDR1 SGHTA, CDR2 FQGNSA. The CDR3 is CASSLRTGTNEQFF. For the CDR3, the DNA is TGTGCCAGCAGCCTAAGGACAGGGACCAATGAGCAGTTCTTC. The full variable domain, its missing parts supplied by reference TRBV7-2 and TRBJ2-1, is GAGVSQSPSNKVTEKGKDVELRCDPISGHTALYWYRQSLGQGLEFLIYFQGNSAPDKSGLPSDRFSAERTGGSVSTLTIQRTQQEDSAVYLCASSLRTGTNEQFFGPGTRLTVL.

This clonotype was counted only a few times. The CDR3 region is CASRPWAGGDYGYTF. DNA for the CDR3: TGTGCCAGCAGACCATGGGCAGGCGGAGACTATGGCTACACCTTC. The rearrangement links TRBV12-3 or TRBV12-4 to TRBJ1-2, with D uncertain. The CDR3 consists of 15 residues. The ends were cut back, 6 bases at V and 3 bases at J, with 17 bases in the middle.

This clonotype showed up just once. Mismatch with germline at one junction end may stem from a read error. The chain recombines TRBV6-5 with TRBJ2-3; D might be TRBD2 (5 bases). Germline V gene data show CDR1 as MNHEY and CDR2 as SVGAGI. The CDR3 covers 13 residues. The CDR3 region has the DNA TGTGCCAGCCGCCTCAGTAGCGCAGAGACGCAGTATTTT. Its translation: CASRLSSAETQYF.

V usage is TRBV2 and J usage is TRBJ2-5; 11 bases map to TRBD2. J was trimmed by 5 bases and V by 4 bases; bases with no gene match: 6. Germline loops: CDR1 SNHLY, CDR2 FYNNEI. The CDR3 loop spans 15 amino acids. The CDR3 region has the DNA TGTGCCAGCAGTGGTAGACTAGCGGGGATGGAGACCCAGTACTTC. Residues: CASSGRLAGMETQYF.

In its sample, this clonotype was seen once. The chain recombines TRBV7-9 with TRBJ2-3, with D perhaps matching TRBD2 (6 bases). The CDR3 consists of 16 residues. Germline CDR1 is SEHNR and CDR2 is FQNEAQ (reference sequence). V was shortened by 7 bases and J by 4 bases, with 21 bases between the two germline ends. The CDR3 region is CASNPPDGGAADTQYF. The CDR3 DNA follows: TGTGCCAGCAACCCCCCGGACGGGGGAGCGGCAGATACGCAGTATTTT.

CDR3 sequence: CASGSSGQGTETQYF. As DNA, the CDR3 is TGCGCCAGCGGCTCGTCAGGACAGGGAACGGAGACCCAGTACTTC. The V call is TRBV5-1, the J call TRBJ2-5, with 8 bases fitting TRBD1. This CDR3 contains 15 residues. Per germline, CDR1 SGHRS and CDR2 YFSETQ. V lost 7 bases and J lost 5; bases outside the gene matches: 13.

As DNA, the CDR3 is TGTGCCACCAGTGATTTACAGGCTGGGGGCAATCAGCCCCAGCATTTT. It translates to CATSDLQAGGNQPQHF. The chain couples TRBV24-1 to TRBJ1-5; TRBD1 is a possible D gene (5 bases). CDR1 is KGHDR, CDR2 SFDVKD, per germline. CDR3 length: 16 amino acids. Trimming pared 1 base from V and 2 bases from J, leaving 11 bases between.

The rearrangement uses TRBV18 and TRBJ2-1, with D unclear. This CDR3 contains 12 residues. Per germline, CDR1 KGHSH and CDR2 LQKENI. V was pared by 3 bases and J by 9 bases, with 9 bases between. CDR3 loop: CASSPSSTEQFF. CDR3 in DNA: TGTGCCAGCTCACCTTCGAGCACTGAGCAGTTCTTC.

There are a few counts of this clonotype. The chain uses TRBV7-2 and TRBJ2-7; 7 nucleotides agree with TRBD2. The CDR3 contains 14 residues. V gave up 5 bases and J gave up 4 bases; unmatched junction bases: 8. The germline V gene has CDR1 SGHTA and CDR2 FQGNSA. CDR3 bases: TGTGCCAGCAGCCTAGAGGCGGGAGAGTACGAGCAGTACTTC. Protein sequence: CASSLEAGEYEQYF.

The chain links TRBV20-1 to TRBJ1-2; the D gene is possibly TRBD1 (5 bases). The CDR3 has 15 residues. In germline, CDR1 is DFQATT, CDR2 SNEGSKA (reference sequence). With 0 bases removed from V and 8 bases from J, the gap between germline ends came to 19 bases. CDR3 sequence: CSARDPSRRVGGYTF. Written as DNA, the CDR3 is TGCAGTGCTAGAGATCCCAGCCGCAGGGTGGGCGGCTACACCTTC.

Concerning this clonotype itself: Relative to the germline gene, one junction end is altered; a read error may explain this. The chain couples TRBV27 to TRBJ1-5; 8 positions agree with TRBD1. The CDR3 totals 16 residues. CDR1 and CDR2 from the germline V gene are MNHEY and SMNVEV (reference sequence). CDR3 in amino acids: CANSPDGAGGSQPQHF. The CDR3 DNA follows: TGTGCCAACAGTCCCGACGGGGCAGGGGGCAGTCAGCCCCAGCATTTT.